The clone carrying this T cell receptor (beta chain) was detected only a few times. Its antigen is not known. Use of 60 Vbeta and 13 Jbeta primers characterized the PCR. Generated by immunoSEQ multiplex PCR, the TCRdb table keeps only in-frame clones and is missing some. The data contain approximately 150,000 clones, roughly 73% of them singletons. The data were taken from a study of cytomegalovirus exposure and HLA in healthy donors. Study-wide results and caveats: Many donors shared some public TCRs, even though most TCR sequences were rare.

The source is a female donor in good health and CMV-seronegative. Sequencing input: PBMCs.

CDR3 DNA sequence: TGTGCCAGCAGTACCACCAGGGACGAGCAGTACTTC. It encodes CASSTTRDEQYF. This chain uses TRBV28 with TRBJ2-7; D is possibly TRBD1 (5 bases). Looked up from germline, CDR1 is MDHEN and CDR2 is SYDVKM. This CDR3 region has 12 residues. Trimming cost V 5 bases and J 5 bases, with 10 bases left between them.